The clone carrying this T cell receptor beta chain was detected ten times or more. Its cognate antigen is unknown. The data derive from a study of regulatory T cells in long-lasting Graves disease. General study results and limits: Patients whose Graves' disease persisted exhibited lower TCR diversity than those newly diagnosed.

Arm-PCR of CDR3 regions and iRepertoire HTBI primers were used to build TCR beta libraries. One entry per CDR3 protein results from TCRdb running MiXCR on the multiplex PCR reads. This repertoire shows fewer than 650,000 distinct CDR3 sequences, about 16% found once; its top ten account for about 12%. Indicated time point: newly diagnosed GD, antithyroid drugs for less than 3 months. The authors made the TCR library using RNA they extracted from PBMCs. This sample was also put to use in a study of T cells in Graves' hyperthyroidism and ophthalmopathy. That paper notes: Participants, patients aged 18 to 65, had newly diagnosed hyperthyroidism with a duration under 2 months. Uncontrolled infection, other autoimmune disease, pregnancy or lactation disqualified patients from enrolment. First-round RT-PCR targeting the TCR CDR3 was performed with the HTBI primer set.

The TCR originated in a man between 18 and 35 years old with Graves disease. Sequenced material: peripheral blood mononuclear cells (PBMCs), taken at new diagnosis, from a patient treated with antithyroid drugs.

DNA of the CDR3: TGCAGTGCTAGGGTGGATCCCTCCTACGAGCAGTACTTC. As protein: CSARVDPSYEQYF. The chain couples TRBV20-1 to TRBJ2-7; D is ambiguous. The germline gives CDR1 DFQATT, CDR2 SNEGSKA (reference sequence). The CDR3 is made up of 13 amino acids. Trimming shortened V by 3 bases and J by 0 bases, and 9 bases separated the two germline ends.